The 30 T cell receptor beta chains presented below share a single source sample, sequenced in a study of T-cell reconstitution after alpha-beta-depleted transplantation in children. Unique molecular identifiers were incorporated when the TCRbeta library was constructed. TCRdb re-called the PCR reads through MiXCR, storing one row per CDR3 protein. The table shows about 980,000 distinct CDR3 sequences, with about 26% occurring only once. This sample comprised PBMCs, mostly from graft donor cells, obtained 360 days after TCRalphabeta/CD19-depleted stem cell transplant. The source of these receptors is a boy younger than two who had a stem cell transplant for SCID, so the T cells may come from the graft donor.

The CDR3 coding sequence is TGCAGCGTTGAGGGAAACGGGCCCGAGCAGTACTTC. Amino acids: CSVEGNGPEQYF. The rearrangement links TRBV29-1 to TRBJ2-7; D gene uncertain. This CDR3 is built from 12 residues. V was clipped by 3 bases and J by 6 bases, with 12 bases between them. Germline V gene data show CDR1 as SQVTM and CDR2 as ANQGSEA.

The genes are TRBV5-6 and TRBJ1-2, with a tentative D call TRBD1 (5 bases). Germline V gene sequence: CDR1 SGHDT, CDR2 YYEEEE. The CDR3 runs 12 residues. Trimming removed 7 bases at V and 7 bases at J, with 14 bases between. CDR3 sequence: CASGPGLLGYTF. The CDR3 DNA is TGTGCCAGCGGCCCGGGGCTGCTTGGCTACACCTTC.

V is TRBV7-3 and J is TRBJ2-2; tentative D call: TRBD1 (6 bases). Deletions cut 5 bases from V and 8 bases from J, with 12 bases between. Germline CDR1 and CDR2: SGHTA and FQGTGA. The CDR3 loop spans 13 amino acids. In DNA form, the CDR3 reads TGTGCCAGCAGCCTCTACCAGGGGGGGGAGCTGTTTTTT. This codes for CASSLYQGGELFF.

This clonotype was seen more than once but under ten times. The V gene is TRBV4-1, the J gene TRBJ2-4; D uncertain. Trimming pared 0 bases from V and 1 base from J, leaving 16 bases between. The CDR3 length is 18 residues. Looked up from germline, CDR1 is MGHRA and CDR2 is YSYEKL. The CDR3 region has the DNA TGCGCCAGCAGCCAAGATCAAGGGTTGCGCCTGGCCAAAAACATTCAGTACTTC. It encodes CASSQDQGLRLAKNIQYF.

The chain carries TRBV20-1 and TRBJ2-7, with TRBD2 matching over 9 bases. The CDR3 has 13 amino acids. The junction had 3 bases not matched to a gene; V was cut back by 4 bases and J by 2 bases. CDR1 and CDR2 (germline): DFQATT, SNEGSKA (reference sequence). For the CDR3, the DNA is TGCAGTGCTATGCGGGGGGGCCCCTACGAGCAGTACTTC. It specifies CSAMRGGPYEQYF.

The V call is TRBV5-1, the J call TRBJ2-1; no reliable D call. Germline CDR1 is SGHRS and CDR2 is YFSETQ. This CDR3 comprises 11 residues. V was trimmed by 4 bases and J by 11 bases, leaving 10 bases between them. The CDR3 DNA reads as TGCGCCAGCAGCGCCGACGGCAAGCAGTTCTTC. It yields the protein CASSADGKQFF.

The sample holds a few counts of this clonotype. The gene calls are TRBV6-5 and TRBJ1-1, with 8 bases that match TRBD1. The CDR3 runs 17 residues. The V gene end was trimmed by 1 base and the J gene end by 0 bases; junction bases not matched to a gene: 7. The V gene's germline CDR1 is MNHEY and CDR2 SVGAGI. The CDR3 protein is CASSYLIMTGVNTEAFF. The CDR3 nucleotides read TGTGCCAGCAGTTACTTGATTATGACAGGGGTGAACACTGAAGCTTTCTTT.

The rearrangement joins TRBV29-1 to TRBJ2-7, with D hard to call. V lost 5 bases and J lost 4, with 24 bases in between. The CDR3 is 16 residues long. Germline V CDR1 and CDR2: SQVTM, ANQGSEA. The CDR3: CSVKWLRSTPLYEQYF. The CDR3 nucleotides are TGCAGCGTTAAGTGGCTCCGTTCGACTCCTCTTTACGAGCAGTACTTC.

This clonotype was counted a few times. The J gene is TRBJ2-7, the V gene TRBV4-3; 7 bases map to TRBD2. After removal of 3 bases from V and 3 bases from J, the junction contained 11 bases not matched to a gene. The CDR3 contains 16 residues. The germline V gene encodes CDR1 LGHNA and CDR2 YSLEER. The CDR3 is CASSHAVLGGVYEQYF. In DNA, the CDR3 is TGCGCCAGCAGCCATGCCGTTCTTGGGGGGGTCTACGAGCAGTACTTC.

This sequence joins TRBV3-1 and TRBJ2-1, with 8 bases fitting TRBD1. This CDR3 contains 17 residues. Trimming took 4 bases from V and 0 from J; bases not matched to a gene: 8. The germline gives CDR1 LGHDT, CDR2 YNNKEL (reference sequence). The DNA of the CDR3 is TGTGCCAGCAGCCGCTGGACAGGGAGAAACTCCTACAATGAGCAGTTCTTC. Protein product: CASSRWTGRNSYNEQFF.

J is TRBJ2-7 and V is TRBV4-1; possible D gene TRBD1, 6 bases. Trimming removed 3 bases from V and 1 base from J, with 10 bases in between. Per the germline V gene, CDR1 is MGHRA and CDR2 is YSYEKL. The CDR3 runs 14 residues. CDR3 DNA: TGCGCCAGCAGCCACGGACAGACATCCTACGAGCAGTACTTC. Translation: CASSHGQTSYEQYF.

The rearrangement links TRBV6-1 to TRBJ2-1, with TRBD1 matching 9 bases. The ends lost 5 bases at V and 3 bases at J; junction bases unmatched: 5. This CDR3 region has 15 residues. The germline gives CDR1 MNHNS, CDR2 SASEGT. The CDR3, as DNA: TGTGCCAGCAGTAGGACAGGGGTGATCTACAATGAGCAGTTCTTC. As protein: CASSRTGVIYNEQFF.

V usage is TRBV12-3 or TRBV12-4 and J usage is TRBJ1-1, with D possibly TRBD1 on 5 matching bases. The CDR3 loop spans 16 amino acids. Deletions cut 5 bases from V and 1 base from J, with 17 bases between. The CDR3 is CASSLPPGPQNTEAFF. In nucleotides, the CDR3 is TGTGCCAGCAGTCTCCCGCCGGGACCCCAGAACACTGAAGCTTTCTTT.

In its sample, this clonotype was seen a few times. The gene calls are TRBV5-1 and TRBJ2-3, with D possibly matching TRBD2 (6 bases). The CDR3 spans 15 residues. Germline V lookup: CDR1 SGHRS, CDR2 YFSETQ. The V end lost 0 bases, the J end lost 4 bases, and 12 bases lay between the germline ends. CDR3 bases: TGCGCCAGCAGCTTGGAAGGACGGAGGGCAGATACGCAGTATTTT. This codes for CASSLEGRRADTQYF. Full variable domain (rest looked up from reference TRBV5-1 and TRBJ2-3): KAGVTQTPRYLIKTRGQQVTLSCSPISGHRSVSWYQQTPGQGLQFLFEYFSETQRNKGNFPGRFSGRQFSNSRSEMNVSTLELGDSALYLCASSLEGRRADTQYFGPGTRLTVL.

This clonotype was counted a few times. The genes are TRBV12-3 or TRBV12-4 and TRBJ2-1; TRBD2 agrees at 11 bases. The CDR3 consists of 18 residues. Trimming at V came to 3 bases and at J to 0 bases, leaving 7 bases not matched to a gene. The DNA for the CDR3 is TGTGCCAGCAGTTTTGCACTAGCGGGGGATAGCTCCTACAATGAGCAGTTCTTC. As protein: CASSFALAGDSSYNEQFF.

This clonotype was counted ten times or more. This rearrangement joins TRBV15 to TRBJ2-2, with D perhaps matching TRBD2 (5 bases). V lost 0 bases and J lost 5, with 10 bases in between. The germline gives CDR1 LNHNV, CDR2 YYDKDF (reference sequence). This CDR3 region has 15 residues. The DNA of the CDR3 is TGTGCCACCAGCAGAGACCCCAGAGGGACCGGGGAGCTGTTTTTT. Translating gives CATSRDPRGTGELFF.

This chain connects TRBV5-5 to TRBJ2-1, with D unclear. V lost 0 bases, J lost 2 bases, and 9 bases lay in between. This CDR3 has 15 residues. Germline assignment: CDR1 SGHKS and CDR2 YYEKEE (reference sequence). CDR3 in DNA: TGTGCCAGCAGCTTGGATGCAGGAACCTACAATGAGCAGTTCTTC. Its protein is CASSLDAGTYNEQFF.

The chain employs TRBV11-2 and TRBJ2-7, with 7 bases aligning to TRBD1. The CDR3 totals 14 residues. With V trimmed by 5 bases and J by 5 bases, 9 bases remained unmatched. Germline loops: CDR1 SGHAT, CDR2 FQNNGV. The DNA for the CDR3 is TGTGCCAGCAGCCAATACAGGGGAAAGCACGAGCAGTACTTC. Its protein is CASSQYRGKHEQYF.

This clonotype has more than one count but fewer than ten. The CDR3 coding sequence is TGTGCCAGCAGCTTGATGGATGGCTACACCTTC. As protein: CASSLMDGYTF. The chain uses TRBV5-6 and TRBJ1-2; D call uncertain. CDR1 is SGHDT, CDR2 YYEEEE, per germline. The CDR3 has 11 residues. The germline V and J ends were trimmed by 1 base and 6 bases, with 4 bases remaining between them.

The chain couples TRBV29-1 to TRBJ2-2; D is possibly TRBD2 (5 bases). Trimming stripped 2 bases from V and 4 bases from J, with 14 bases between. This CDR3 region has 15 residues. Germline values: CDR1 SQVTM, CDR2 ANQGSEA. The CDR3 bases are TGCAGCGTTGAAAGGAGGCAAGCGGCCACCGGGGAGCTGTTTTTT. Its protein product is CSVERRQAATGELFF.

This clonotype has only a few counts. J is TRBJ2-1 and V is TRBV10-3; possibly TRBD1 for D (6 bases). Germline V CDR1 and CDR2: ENHRY, SYGVKD. The V gene lost 6 bases and the J gene lost 5 bases, with 23 bases spanning the gap. The CDR3 runs to 17 residues. The CDR3 is CAIRLDSNSPFDNEQFF. CDR3 DNA sequence: TGTGCCATCAGATTGGACAGTAATTCTCCTTTCGACAATGAGCAGTTCTTC.

This clonotype was seen a handful of times. The J gene is TRBJ1-4, the V gene TRBV10-3; 7 bases agree with TRBD1. After removal of 4 bases from V and 5 bases from J, the junction contained 1 base not matched to a gene. Germline CDR1 is ENHRY and CDR2 is SYGVKD. CDR3 length: 13 amino acids. The CDR3 bases are TGTGCCATCAGTGTGGGACAGAATGAAAAACTGTTTTTT. This sequence encodes CAISVGQNEKLFF.

This clonotype was observed a handful of times. The V gene is TRBV12-3 or TRBV12-4, the J gene TRBJ2-3; 8 positions match TRBD1. Unmatched junction bases numbered 8, after V lost 5 bases and J lost 13 bases. The CDR3 is 12 amino acids. CDR3 region: CASSPQTGVEYF. The CDR3 nucleotides read TGTGCCAGCAGTCCACAGACAGGGGTTGAGTATTTT.

This clonotype has more than one count but fewer than ten. V usage is TRBV5-1 and J usage is TRBJ2-3; D gene ambiguous. CDR1 is SGHRS, CDR2 YFSETQ, per germline. The ends were cut back, 5 bases at V and 5 bases at J, with 9 bases in the middle. The CDR3 is made up of 12 amino acids. The CDR3 DNA is TGCGCCAGCAGACAACCGGGAGATACGCAGTATTTT. Translating it yields CASRQPGDTQYF.

The V and J genes are TRBV25-1 and TRBJ1-1; no clear D gene. The CDR3 sequence is 14 residues long. Germline V gives CDR1 MGHDK, CDR2 SYGVNS. V was pared by 3 bases and J by 0 bases, with 8 bases between. The CDR3 is CASSDSGLNTEAFF. CDR3 bases: TGTGCCAGCAGTGATTCTGGTTTGAACACTGAAGCTTTCTTT.

This clonotype has only a few counts. V is TRBV7-2 and J is TRBJ2-1, with D possibly TRBD2 on 5 matching bases. Deletions cut 5 bases from V and 7 bases from J, with 15 bases between. Germline lookup yields CDR1 SGHTA and CDR2 FQGNSA. The CDR3 totals 14 residues. The CDR3 nucleotides are TGTGCCAGCAGCACTCGGACGGGGAGAAATGAGCAGTTCTTC. Translation gives CASSTRTGRNEQFF. Looking up the rest from reference TRBV7-2 and TRBJ2-1 gives the full variable domain: GAGVSQSPSNKVTEKGKDVELRCDPISGHTALYWYRQSLGQGLEFLIYFQGNSAPDKSGLPSDRFSAERTGGSVSTLTIQRTQQEDSAVYLCASSTRTGRNEQFFGPGTRLTVL.

This clonotype was seen at least ten times. This sequence joins TRBV27 and TRBJ2-3, with D uncertain. The CDR3 runs to 14 residues. Germline V gene lookup returns CDR1 MNHEY and CDR2 SMNVEV (reference sequence). Between the trimmed V and J ends, which lost 2 bases and 0 bases, there was a span of 6 bases. For the CDR3, the DNA is TGTGCCAGCAGTTTAATGACTAGCACAGATACGCAGTATTTT. It codes for CASSLMTSTDTQYF.

The chain joins TRBV20-1 to TRBJ2-7, with D uncertain. CDR1 is DFQATT and CDR2 is SNEGSKA in the germline V gene (reference sequence). V dropped 6 bases and J dropped 0 bases, with 12 bases sitting between them. The CDR3 has 13 residues. CDR3 sequence: CSANWQSSYEQYF. DNA of the CDR3: TGCAGTGCGAATTGGCAGAGCTCCTACGAGCAGTACTTC.

This chain connects TRBV13 to TRBJ1-4, with D maybe TRBD1 (5 bases). CDR1 PRHDT and CDR2 FYEKMQ come from the germline V gene (reference sequence). V shed 4 bases and J shed 5 bases, with 14 bases lying between them. The CDR3 extends over 15 amino acids. The CDR3 loop is CASSSGGAINEKLFF. As DNA, the CDR3 is TGTGCCAGCAGCTCCGGGGGAGCCATCAATGAAAAACTGTTTTTT.

The chain is built from TRBV20-1 and TRBJ1-5; D might be TRBD1 (6 bases). Germline-derived CDR1 and CDR2 are DFQATT and SNEGSKA (reference sequence). The CDR3 has 15 residues. V lost 2 bases and J 1 base, leaving 12 bases between the germline ends. CDR3 DNA: TGCAGTGCTAGAAGGGGGGACTGGAGCAATCAGCCCCAGCATTTT. Its protein product is CSARRGDWSNQPQHF.